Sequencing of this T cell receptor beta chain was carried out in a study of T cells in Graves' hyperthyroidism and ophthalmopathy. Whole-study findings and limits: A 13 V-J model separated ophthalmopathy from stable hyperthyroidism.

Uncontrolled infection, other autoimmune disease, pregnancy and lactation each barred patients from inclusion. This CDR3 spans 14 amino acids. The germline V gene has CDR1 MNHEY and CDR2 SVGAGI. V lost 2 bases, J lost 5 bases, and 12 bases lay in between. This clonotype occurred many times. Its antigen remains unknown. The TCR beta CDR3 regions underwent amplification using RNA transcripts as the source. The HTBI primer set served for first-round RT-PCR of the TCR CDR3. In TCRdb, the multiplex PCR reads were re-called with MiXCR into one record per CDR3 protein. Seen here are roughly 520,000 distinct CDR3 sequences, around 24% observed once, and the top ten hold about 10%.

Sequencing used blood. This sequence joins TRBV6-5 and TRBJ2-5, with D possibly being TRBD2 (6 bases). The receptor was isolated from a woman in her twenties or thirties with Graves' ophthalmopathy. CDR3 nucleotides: TGTGCCAGCAGTTACGCGGGGTCCGGGGAGACCCAGTACTTC. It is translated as CASSYAGSGETQYF.